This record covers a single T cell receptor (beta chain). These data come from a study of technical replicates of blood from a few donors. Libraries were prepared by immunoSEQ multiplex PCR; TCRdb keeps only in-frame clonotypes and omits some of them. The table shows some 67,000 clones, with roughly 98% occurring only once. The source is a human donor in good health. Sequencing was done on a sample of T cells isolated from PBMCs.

CDR3: CASSRGLGSYEQYF. In DNA form, the CDR3 reads TGTGCCAGCAGCCGGGGACTAGGATCCTACGAGCAGTACTTC. The V gene is TRBV11-3, the J gene TRBJ2-7, with 8 bases that match TRBD2. V lost 5 bases, J lost 1 base, and 4 bases stayed unmatched. The CDR3 has 14 residues. Germline V gene lookup returns CDR1 SGHNT and CDR2 YENEEA.